The 11 T cell receptor beta chains below all came from one sample that was sequenced in a study of patients and donors after allogeneic stem cell transplantation. MiXCR, applied by TCRdb to the RT-PCR reads, yields one record per CDR3 protein. This repertoire shows roughly 880,000 distinct CDR3 sequences, approximately 18% found once; its top ten account for roughly 6.4%. The sample comprised blood, either unsorted or a sorted T cell fraction (not recorded which). The source is a human donor who was either an allogeneic HSCT recipient or a stem cell or donor lymphocyte infusion donor (not recorded which). It is not recorded whose cells these are; they may come from a transplant donor.

This clonotype was seen a handful of times. The chain is built from TRBV20-1 and TRBJ2-7; no definite D call. The germline V gene has CDR1 DFQATT and CDR2 SNEGSKA (reference sequence). This CDR3 is 14 amino acids long. Trimming cost V 1 base and J 1 base, with 11 bases left between them. The CDR3 sequence is CSARVPGLSYEQYF. The CDR3 DNA reads TGCAGTGCTAGAGTCCCCGGGTTATCCTACGAGCAGTACTTC.

V is TRBV4-3 and J is TRBJ2-7; 7 bases agree with TRBD1. CDR1 is LGHNA and CDR2 is YSLEER in the germline V gene. V lost 4 bases and J lost 2; bases outside the gene matches: 8. The CDR3 extends over 15 amino acids. The CDR3 region has the DNA TGCGCCAGCAGCCGATCTTGGACAGGAGCCTACGAGCAGTACTTC. Amino acids: CASSRSWTGAYEQYF.

A few counts support this clonotype. V gene TRBV4-2 combines with J gene TRBJ2-7; 7 positions match TRBD1. This CDR3 region has 17 residues. From germline, CDR1 is LGHNA and CDR2 YNFKEQ. After removal of 2 bases from V and 0 bases from J, the junction contained 10 bases not matched to a gene. This CDR3 is CASSQSSGTADSYEQYF. CDR3 nucleotide sequence: TGTGCCAGCAGCCAATCTTCCGGGACAGCGGACTCCTACGAGCAGTACTTC.

There are a few counts of this clonotype. The chain joins TRBV5-4 to TRBJ1-1; the match to TRBD1 covers 7 bases. Per the germline V gene, CDR1 is SGHNT and CDR2 is YYREEE (reference sequence). The CDR3 sequence is 17 residues long. V gave up 4 bases and J gave up 1 base; unmatched junction bases: 13. CDR3 sequence: CASSRWGTENKNTEAFF. The CDR3 coding sequence is TGTGCCAGCAGCAGGTGGGGGACAGAAAATAAGAACACTGAAGCTTTCTTT.

This clonotype showed up just a few times. The rearrangement joins TRBV24-1 to TRBJ1-2, with a tentative D call TRBD1 (6 bases). This CDR3 is built from 15 residues. Germline values: CDR1 KGHDR, CDR2 SFDVKD. The ends were cut back, 5 bases at V and 4 bases at J, with 16 bases in the middle. CDR3 residues: CATSGRGLISYGYTF. CDR3 in DNA: TGTGCCACCAGTGGCAGGGGCCTCATCTCCTATGGCTACACCTTC.

This clonotype showed up just a few times. V gene TRBV2 combines with J gene TRBJ2-1; possibly TRBD2 for D (5 bases). The CDR3 extends over 14 amino acids. V lost 7 bases and J 7 bases, leaving 17 bases between the germline ends. CDR1 and CDR2 from the germline V gene are SNHLY and FYNNEI. CDR3 nucleotides: TGTGCCAGCATGAGGGAAGGAAAAGTGAATGAGCAGTTCTTC. As protein: CASMREGKVNEQFF. The variable domain in full, completed from reference TRBV2 and TRBJ2-1, reads EPEVTQTPSHQVTQMGQEVILRCVPISNHLYFYWYRQILGQKVEFLVSFYNNEISEKSEIFDDQFSVERPDGSNFTLKIRSTKLEDSAMYFCASMREGKVNEQFFGPGTRLTVL.

This clonotype was seen more than once but under ten times. V and J are TRBV5-5 and TRBJ1-4; the D is unclear. CDR1 SGHKS and CDR2 YYEKEE come from the germline V gene (reference sequence). The ends were cut back, 0 bases at V and 8 bases at J, with 17 bases in the middle. The CDR3 sequence is 16 residues long. As DNA, the CDR3 is TGTGCCAGCAGCTTGGCCAGAAGCCTCACGAGGGAAAAACTGTTTTTT. Translation: CASSLARSLTREKLFF.

The chain is built from TRBV3-1 and TRBJ2-3, with 12 bases identical to TRBD2. CDR3 size: 16 residues. V lost 5 bases and J lost 6; bases outside the gene matches: 9. CDR1 is LGHDT, CDR2 YNNKEL, per germline (reference sequence). CDR3: CASSTRTSGIGDTQYF. CDR3 nucleotides: TGTGCCAGCAGCACCCGGACTAGCGGGATCGGGGATACGCAGTATTTT.

The chain employs TRBV4-1 and TRBJ1-4, with TRBD1 matching 8 bases. The V segment lost 7 bases and the J segment 4 bases; nucleotides outside the gene matches: 5. The CDR3 runs 14 residues. Germline CDR1 reads MGHRA; CDR2 reads YSYEKL. CDR3 sequence: CASTGTGINEKLFF. The CDR3 DNA reads as TGCGCCAGCACAGGGACAGGAATTAATGAAAAACTGTTTTTT.

This clonotype came up a few times. The rearrangement links TRBV29-1 to TRBJ1-2, with TRBD1 identical over 7 bases. The ends lost 7 bases at V and 5 bases at J; junction bases unmatched: 16. Germline V gene sequence: CDR1 SQVTM, CDR2 ANQGSEA. The CDR3 sequence is 15 residues long. CDR3 sequence reads: CSAGGGQGGEYGYTF. In DNA form, the CDR3 reads TGCAGCGCTGGAGGGGGCCAGGGAGGAGAGTATGGCTACACCTTC. The whole variable domain, filled in from reference TRBV29-1 and TRBJ1-2, reads SAVISQKPSRDICQRGTSLTIQCQVDSQVTMMFWYRQQPGQSLTLIATANQGSEATYESGFVIDKFPISRPNLTFSTLTVSNMSPEDSSIYLCSAGGGQGGEYGYTFGSGTRLTVV.

This clonotype was found a few times. The CDR3: CASRLDRPYEQYF. CDR3 coding DNA: TGTGCCAGCAGACTGGACAGGCCCTACGAGCAGTACTTC. This chain connects TRBV12-3 or TRBV12-4 to TRBJ2-7, with TRBD1 matching over 7 bases. This CDR3 contains 13 residues. V lost 6 bases, J lost 2 bases, and 4 bases stayed unmatched.